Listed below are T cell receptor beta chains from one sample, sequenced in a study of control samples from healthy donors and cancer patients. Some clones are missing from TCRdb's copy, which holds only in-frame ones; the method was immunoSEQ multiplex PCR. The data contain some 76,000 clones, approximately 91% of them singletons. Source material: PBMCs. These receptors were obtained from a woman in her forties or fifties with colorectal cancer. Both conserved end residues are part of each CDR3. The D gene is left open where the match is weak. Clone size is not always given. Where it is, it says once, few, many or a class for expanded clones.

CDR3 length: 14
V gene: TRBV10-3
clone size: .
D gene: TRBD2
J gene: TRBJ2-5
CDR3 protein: CAIGLAGGAGTQYF
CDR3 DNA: TGTGCCATCGGTCTGGCGGGGGGCGCGGGGACCCAGTACTTC

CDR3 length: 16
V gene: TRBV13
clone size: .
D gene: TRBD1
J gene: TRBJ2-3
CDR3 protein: CASSTPGRDRGHTQYF
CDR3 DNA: TGTGCCAGCAGCACCCCGGGCCGGGACAGGGGGCATACGCAGTATTTT

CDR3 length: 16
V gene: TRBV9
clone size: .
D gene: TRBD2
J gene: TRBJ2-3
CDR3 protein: CASSVGTSRGTDTQYF
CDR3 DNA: TGTGCCAGCAGCGTAGGGACTAGCCGAGGGACAGATACGCAGTATTTT

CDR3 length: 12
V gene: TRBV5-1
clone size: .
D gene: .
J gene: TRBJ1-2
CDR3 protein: CASSSYRDGYTF
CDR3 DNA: TGCGCCAGCAGCTCTTACAGGGACGGCTACACCTTC

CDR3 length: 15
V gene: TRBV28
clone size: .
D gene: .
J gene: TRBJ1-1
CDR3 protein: CASSLYLGGGTEAFF
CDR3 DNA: TGTGCCAGCAGTTTATACCTGGGAGGGGGCACTGAAGCTTTCTTT

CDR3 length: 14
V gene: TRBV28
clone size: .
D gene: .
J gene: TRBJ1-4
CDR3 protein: CASNPGTTNEKLFF
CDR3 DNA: TGTGCCAGCAACCCAGGGACTACTAATGAAAAACTGTTTTTT

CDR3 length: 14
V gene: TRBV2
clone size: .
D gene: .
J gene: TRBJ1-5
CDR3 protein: CASRPGSGGQPQHF
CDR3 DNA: TGTGCCAGCAGACCTGGATCCGGGGGTCAGCCCCAGCATTTT

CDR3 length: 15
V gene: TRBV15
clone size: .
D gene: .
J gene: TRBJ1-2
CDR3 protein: CATSRDTATTYGYTF
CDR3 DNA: TGTGCCACCAGCAGAGATACGGCCACTACGTATGGCTACACCTTC

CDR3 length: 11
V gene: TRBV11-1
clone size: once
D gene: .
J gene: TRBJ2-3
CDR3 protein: CASSAGGAQYF
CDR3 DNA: TGTGCCAGCAGTGCGGGCGGGGCGCAGTATTTT

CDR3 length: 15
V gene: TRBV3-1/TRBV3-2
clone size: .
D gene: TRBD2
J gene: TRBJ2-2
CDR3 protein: CASSPSGGAYGELFF
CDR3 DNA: TGTGCCAGCAGCCCTAGCGGGGGGGCATACGGGGAGCTGTTTTTT

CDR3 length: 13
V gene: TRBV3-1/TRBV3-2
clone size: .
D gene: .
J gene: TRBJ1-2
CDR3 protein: CASSQDLGHGYTF
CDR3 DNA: TGTGCCAGCAGCCAAGATTTGGGCCATGGCTACACCTTC

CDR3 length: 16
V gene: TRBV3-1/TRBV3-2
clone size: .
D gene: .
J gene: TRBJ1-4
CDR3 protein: CASSRPTGGNNEKLFF
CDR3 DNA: TGTGCCAGCAGCAGACCAACGGGGGGGAATAATGAAAAACTGTTTTTT

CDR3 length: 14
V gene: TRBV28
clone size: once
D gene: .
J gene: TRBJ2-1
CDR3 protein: CASNPGQRNNEQFF
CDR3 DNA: TGTGCCAGCAATCCAGGACAGAGGAATAATGAGCAGTTCTTC

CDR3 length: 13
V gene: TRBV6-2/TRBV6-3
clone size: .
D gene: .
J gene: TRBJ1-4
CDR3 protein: CASSSREAEKLFF
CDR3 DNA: TGTGCCAGCAGTTCTCGGGAGGCCGAGAAACTGTTTTTT

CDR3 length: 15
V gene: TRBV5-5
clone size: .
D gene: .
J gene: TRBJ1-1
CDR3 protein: CASSFGGTLNTEAFF
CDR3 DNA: TGTGCCAGCAGCTTCGGGGGCACCCTGAACACTGAAGCTTTCTTT

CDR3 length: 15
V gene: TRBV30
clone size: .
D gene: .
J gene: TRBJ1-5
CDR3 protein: CAWTLQGKGNQPQHF
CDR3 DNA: TGTGCCTGGACTCTTCAGGGGAAGGGCAATCAGCCCCAGCATTTT

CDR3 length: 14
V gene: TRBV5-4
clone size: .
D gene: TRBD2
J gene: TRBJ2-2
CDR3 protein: CASSLAGGTGELFF
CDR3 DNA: TGTGCCAGCAGCTTAGCGGGGGGGACCGGGGAGCTGTTTTTT

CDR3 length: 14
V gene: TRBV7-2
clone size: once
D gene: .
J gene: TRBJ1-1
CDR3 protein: CASSLGTKVVEAFF
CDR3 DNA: TGTGCCAGCAGCTTAGGCACCAAGGTGGTTGAAGCTTTCTTT

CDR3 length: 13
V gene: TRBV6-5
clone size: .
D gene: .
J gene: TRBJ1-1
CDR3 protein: CASSPGERTEAFF
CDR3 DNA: TGTGCCAGCAGCCCCGGGGAGAGGACTGAAGCTTTCTTT

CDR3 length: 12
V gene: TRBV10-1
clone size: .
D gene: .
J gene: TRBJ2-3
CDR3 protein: CASSEEGRTQYF
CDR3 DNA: TGCGCCAGCAGTGAGGAGGGCCGTACGCAGTATTTT

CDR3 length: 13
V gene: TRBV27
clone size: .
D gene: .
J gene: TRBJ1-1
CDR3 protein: CASRGSGSREAFF
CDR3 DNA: TGTGCCAGCAGAGGCTCAGGGTCCCGGGAAGCTTTCTTT

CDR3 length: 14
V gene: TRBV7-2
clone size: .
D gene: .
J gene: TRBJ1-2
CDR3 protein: CASSLAALNYGYTF
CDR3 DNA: TGTGCCAGCAGCTTGGCAGCGCTGAATTATGGCTACACCTTC

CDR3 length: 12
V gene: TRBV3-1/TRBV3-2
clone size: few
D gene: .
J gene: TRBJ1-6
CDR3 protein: CASSQEAGAVHF
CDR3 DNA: TGTGCCAGCAGCCAAGAAGCAGGGGCAGTCCACTTT